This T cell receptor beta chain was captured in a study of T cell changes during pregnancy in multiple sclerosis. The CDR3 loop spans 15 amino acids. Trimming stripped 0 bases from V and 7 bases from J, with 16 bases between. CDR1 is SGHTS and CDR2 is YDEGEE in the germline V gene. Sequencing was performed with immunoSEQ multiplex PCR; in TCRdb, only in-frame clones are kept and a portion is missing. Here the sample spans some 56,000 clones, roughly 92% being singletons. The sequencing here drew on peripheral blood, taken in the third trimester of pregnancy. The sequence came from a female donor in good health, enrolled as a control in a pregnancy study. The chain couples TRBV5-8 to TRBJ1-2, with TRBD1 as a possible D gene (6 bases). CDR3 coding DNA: TGTGCCAGCAGCTTGGCTGGGGGCGAAAAGGGTGGCTACACCTTC. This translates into CASSLAGGEKGGYTF.